This entry lists 24 T cell receptor beta chains sequenced from one sample in a study of T-cell reconstitution after alpha-beta-depleted transplantation in children. Library preparation (for TCRbeta) was performed with unique molecular identifiers. From the PCR reads, TCRdb called clonotypes with MiXCR, one entry per CDR3 protein. The repertoire includes around 270,000 distinct CDR3 sequences, about 9.4% of them detected once, and roughly 7.1% sits in the top ten. The specimen was PBMCs, collected before TCRalphabeta/CD19-depleted stem cell transplant. These receptors were collected from a boy younger than two with acute myeloid leukemia, due to receive a stem cell transplant.

The table lists this clonotype with many counts. This sequence joins TRBV27 and TRBJ2-7, with TRBD1 matching 8 bases. J was trimmed by 7 bases and V by 3 bases; bases with no gene match: 8. From germline, CDR1 is MNHEY and CDR2 SMNVEV (reference sequence). This CDR3 spans 14 amino acids. The CDR3 region has the DNA TGTGCCAGCAGTTTCGGGACAGGATATACGGAGCAGTACTTC. Translation: CASSFGTGYTEQYF.

In its sample, this clonotype was seen a few times. The rearrangement uses TRBV7-3 and TRBJ2-3; 8 bases are shared with TRBD2. J lost 2 bases, V lost 4 bases, and 8 bases had no gene match. The CDR3 spans 16 residues. Germline values: CDR1 SGHTA, CDR2 FQGTGA. For the CDR3, the DNA is TGTGCCAGCAGCTCACAAGCGGGAGTTCCCACAGATACGCAGTATTTT. Encoded protein: CASSSQAGVPTDTQYF. The full variable domain, its missing parts supplied by reference TRBV7-3 and TRBJ2-3, is GAGVSQTPSNKVTEKGKYVELRCDPISGHTALYWYRQSLGQGPEFLIYFQGTGAADDSGLPNDRFFAVRPEGSVSTLKIQRTERGDSAVYLCASSSQAGVPTDTQYFGPGTRLTVL.

Ten or more counts support this clonotype. The chain couples TRBV12-3 or TRBV12-4 to TRBJ1-5; the match to TRBD1 covers 10 bases. CDR3 length: 12 residues. V trimming: 5 bases; J trimming: 14 bases; junction bases outside the gene matches: 6. The CDR3 protein is CASSLTGTGEHF. In DNA, the CDR3 is TGTGCCAGCAGTCTCACCGGGACAGGGGAGCATTTT.

This clonotype has only a few counts. The gene calls are TRBV7-9 and TRBJ2-7; TRBD1 or TRBD2 may be the D gene (5 bases each). This CDR3 comprises 16 residues. Per germline, CDR1 SEHNR and CDR2 FQNEAQ (reference sequence). The V and J ends lost 1 base and 0 bases respectively, with 13 bases between them. In DNA, the CDR3 is TGTGCCAGCAGCTTAGAAATTAGGGACCCCTCCTACGAGCAGTACTTC. Translated, it gives CASSLEIRDPSYEQYF.

The chain has TRBV20-1 and TRBJ2-1; D unresolved. There are 13 residues in the CDR3. V shed 5 bases and J shed 2 bases, with 10 bases lying between them. The germline V gene has CDR1 DFQATT and CDR2 SNEGSKA (reference sequence). The CDR3 DNA reads as TGCAGTGCTGCTCCCCGCCCCTACAATGAGCAGTTCTTC. Amino acids: CSAAPRPYNEQFF.

This clonotype was observed a few times. The genes are TRBV19 and TRBJ2-7, with 7 bases matching TRBD2. This CDR3 is built from 15 residues. J was trimmed by 2 bases and V by 5 bases; bases with no gene match: 9. Germline V lookup: CDR1 LNHDA, CDR2 SQIVND (reference sequence). In DNA form, the CDR3 reads TGTGCCAGTAGTGCTGCCCCAGCGGGGACCTACGAGCAGTACTTC. This sequence encodes CASSAAPAGTYEQYF.

This clonotype was seen ten or more times. The chain recombines TRBV15 with TRBJ2-7, with D possibly TRBD1 on 6 matching bases. Trimming cost V 8 bases and J 3 bases, with 14 bases left between them. Germline V gene lookup returns CDR1 LNHNV and CDR2 YYDKDF (reference sequence). The CDR3 spans 13 residues. The CDR3 nucleotides read TGTGCCACCCGCTTTGGGGGCAACTACGAGCAGTACTTC. This codes for CATRFGGNYEQYF.

This clonotype occurred many times. The V and J genes are TRBV5-6 and TRBJ2-7, with D maybe TRBD1 (6 bases). The germline V gene encodes CDR1 SGHDT and CDR2 YYEEEE. The CDR3 sequence is 15 residues long. Between the trimmed V and J ends, which lost 3 bases and 2 bases, there was a span of 15 bases. The chain's CDR3 is CASSSRQVWTYEQYF. CDR3 DNA: TGTGCCAGCAGCTCCCGACAGGTGTGGACCTACGAGCAGTACTTC. Based on the CDR3 plus reference TRBV5-6 and TRBJ2-7, the full variable domain is DAGVTQSPTHLIKTRGQQVTLRCSPKSGHDTVSWYQQALGQGPQFIFQYYEEEERQRGNFPDRFSGHQFPNYSSELNVNALLLGDSALYLCASSSRQVWTYEQYFGPGTRLTVT.

The chain combines TRBV5-5 with TRBJ2-7; 8 bases are shared with TRBD1. The ends lost 4 bases at V and 5 bases at J; junction bases unmatched: 5. The CDR3 runs to 13 residues. Per the germline V gene, CDR1 is SGHKS and CDR2 is YYEKEE (reference sequence). The DNA for the CDR3 is TGTGCCAGCAGCGTGGACAGGGCCAACGAGCAGTACTTC. Its translation: CASSVDRANEQYF.

The chain is built from TRBV27 and TRBJ2-3; 8 bases are a match to TRBD1. The V and J ends lost 5 bases and 2 bases, in that order; junction bases with no gene match: 6. In germline, CDR1 is MNHEY, CDR2 SMNVEV (reference sequence). CDR3 length: 15 residues. CDR3 in DNA: TGTGCCAGCAGTCAGACGGGACAGGTCACAGATACGCAGTATTTT. It codes for CASSQTGQVTDTQYF.

This clonotype was picked up many times. The chain uses TRBV12-3 or TRBV12-4 and TRBJ2-4, with TRBD1 as a possible D gene (5 bases). V gave up 6 bases and J gave up 0 bases, with 15 bases separating them. The CDR3 covers 16 residues. The chain's CDR3 is CASSSNRLLAKNIQYF. The CDR3 region has the DNA TGTGCCAGCAGCTCCAACAGGTTACTAGCCAAAAACATTCAGTACTTC.

This clonotype was seen repeatedly, ten times or more. The CDR3 sequence is CASSLLAGAIYEQYF. CDR3 in DNA: TGCGCCAGCAGCCTCCTAGCGGGAGCGATCTACGAGCAGTACTTC. The chain recombines TRBV4-3 with TRBJ2-7; TRBD2 agrees at 10 bases. The ends lost 4 bases at V and 3 bases at J; junction bases unmatched: 6. The CDR3 is 15 residues long. The germline CDR1 and CDR2 sequences are LGHNA and YSLEER.

In this sample, this clonotype turned up many times. The V and J genes are TRBV7-8 and TRBJ2-7; D unclear. CDR1 SGHVS and CDR2 FQNEAQ come from the germline V gene. The CDR3 covers 12 residues. Trimming removed 8 bases from V and 3 bases from J, with 11 bases in between. CDR3 sequence (DNA): TGTGCCAGCGCAACAGTCCTCTACGAGCAGTACTTC. Translation gives CASATVLYEQYF.

The chain uses TRBV6-2 or TRBV6-3 and TRBJ2-7, with TRBD2 identical over 7 bases. This CDR3 has 17 residues. Germline V gene sequence: CDR1 MNHEY, CDR2 SVGEGT. The V segment lost 0 bases and the J segment 6 bases; nucleotides outside the gene matches: 14. The CDR3 sequence is CASSYSNTGTIRVEQYF. The CDR3, as DNA: TGTGCCAGCAGTTACTCCAACACCGGGACTATAAGAGTCGAGCAGTACTTC.

This clonotype was observed at least ten times. The chain recombines TRBV19 with TRBJ2-3, with D possibly being TRBD1 (5 bases). V was shortened by 5 bases and J by 0 bases, with 12 bases between the two germline ends. The CDR3 covers 15 residues. Per germline, CDR1 LNHDA and CDR2 SQIVND (reference sequence). The CDR3 sequence: CASSFDSTSTDTQYF. The CDR3 coding sequence is TGTGCCAGTAGTTTTGACAGTACTAGCACAGATACGCAGTATTTT.

By sample fraction, this clonotype is medium-sized. This chain uses TRBV29-1 with TRBJ2-4, with 7 positions matching TRBD1. V lost 0 bases to trimming and J lost 7 bases; unmatched junction nucleotides: 3. Germline V gene data show CDR1 as SQVTM and CDR2 as ANQGSEA. The CDR3 sequence is 13 residues long. The CDR3 nucleotides are TGCAGCGTTGAAGACACAGGGGTTAACATTCAGTACTTC. Encoded protein: CSVEDTGVNIQYF.

This clonotype was detected ten times or more. The rearrangement links TRBV28 to TRBJ1-2; no firm D call. The ends were cut back, 1 base at V and 8 bases at J, with 11 bases in the middle. The CDR3 covers 13 residues. The germline V gene encodes CDR1 MDHEN and CDR2 SYDVKM. The chain's CDR3 is CASSLYVRQGYTF. DNA for the CDR3: TGTGCCAGCAGTTTATACGTCCGGCAAGGCTACACCTTC.

This chain's CDR3 is CASSPPPSGRNIQYF. CDR3 bases: TGTGCCAGCAGCCCCCCCCCCAGCGGGAGAAACATTCAGTACTTC. The genes are TRBV3-1 and TRBJ2-4; 8 bases match TRBD2. Germline CDR1 reads LGHDT; CDR2 reads YNNKEL (reference sequence). Trimming cost V 4 bases and J 6 bases; bases outside gene matches: 8. The CDR3 totals 15 residues.

Ten or more counts support this clonotype. The chain employs TRBV5-1 and TRBJ2-1, with D maybe TRBD1 (6 bases). The CDR3 is 15 residues long. CDR1 SGHRS and CDR2 YFSETQ come from the germline V gene. The V gene lost 2 bases and the J gene lost 0 bases, with 9 bases spanning the gap. The CDR3 region has the DNA TGCGCCAGCAGCTTAACAGGGAGCTCCTACAATGAGCAGTTCTTC. Residues: CASSLTGSSYNEQFF.

This clonotype was found many times. The genes are TRBV12-3 or TRBV12-4 and TRBJ2-5; 8 nucleotides line up with TRBD2. CDR3 size: 12 residues. V shed 4 bases and J 5 bases; nucleotides not matched to a gene: 0. CDR3 nucleotides: TGTGCCAGCAGTTCGGGAGGGGAGACCCAGTACTTC. Amino acid sequence: CASSSGGETQYF.

This clonotype occurred many times. The rearrangement links TRBV20-1 to TRBJ2-7; D may be TRBD2 (6 bases). The V end was cut by 3 bases, the J end by 2 bases, with 35 bases between. The CDR3 is 21 residues long. CDR1 DFQATT and CDR2 SNEGSKA come from the germline V gene (reference sequence). CDR3 sequence (DNA): TGCAGTGCTAGCTCGGTGGGGCCAGCTGGAGGGCGTCCCCATCGTCCCTACGAGCAGTACTTC. It codes for CSASSVGPAGGRPHRPYEQYF.

This clonotype was recorded at least ten times. The gene calls are TRBV20-1 and TRBJ2-1; D ambiguous. Trimming took 3 bases from V and 7 from J, leaving 13 bases between them. The CDR3 spans 13 residues. In germline, CDR1 is DFQATT, CDR2 SNEGSKA (reference sequence). CDR3 in DNA: TGCAGTGCTAGGAACCCAATTCGTAATGAGCAGTTCTTC. Residues: CSARNPIRNEQFF.

This clonotype was observed at least ten times. The chain combines TRBV5-1 with TRBJ2-7; D is unclear. V was pared by 0 bases and J by 2 bases, with 9 bases between. CDR1 is SGHRS, CDR2 YFSETQ, per germline. The CDR3 extends over 14 amino acids. Here the CDR3 reads CASSLAIGTYEQYF. The CDR3 DNA is TGCGCCAGCAGCTTGGCGATAGGGACCTACGAGCAGTACTTC.

The rearrangement links TRBV28 to TRBJ1-3; D call uncertain. The CDR3 is made up of 19 amino acids. CDR1 is MDHEN, CDR2 SYDVKM, per germline. With 3 bases removed from V and 2 bases from J, the gap between germline ends came to 23 bases. The CDR3 DNA is TGTGCCAGCAGTTTGCGTTTGGTGACGGAGGATGAGACTGGAAACACCATATATTTT. Its translation is CASSLRLVTEDETGNTIYF. Using reference TRBV28 and TRBJ1-3 for the parts outside the CDR3, the full variable domain is DVKVTQSSRYLVKRTGEKVFLECVQDMDHENMFWYRQDPGLGLRLIYFSYDVKMKEKGDIPEGYSVSREKKERFSLILESASTNQTSMYLCASSLRLVTEDETGNTIYFGEGSWLTVV.